At least ten counts were recorded for the clone carrying this TCR beta chain. This specimen comes from a study of neurological immune-mediated disorders. Germline values: CDR1 LGHNA, CDR2 YNFKEQ. J lost 6 bases, V lost 0 bases, and 7 bases had no gene match. The CDR3 covers 16 residues. TCRdb passed the 5' RACE reads through MiXCR, listing each CDR3 protein once. Of some 26,000 distinct CDR3 sequences listed, around 3.2% are singletons. Unsorted libraries were generated from 2 million PBMCs. These cells had been stored in RNAlater at -80 C. The chain combines TRBV4-2 with TRBJ2-7, with 11 bases matching TRBD2. The receptor comes from a woman under 40 with multiple sclerosis. The sample was PBMCs. The CDR3 is CASSQETSGSRAEQYF. In nucleotides, the CDR3 is TGTGCCAGCAGCCAAGAAACTAGCGGGAGCCGGGCCGAGCAGTACTTC.